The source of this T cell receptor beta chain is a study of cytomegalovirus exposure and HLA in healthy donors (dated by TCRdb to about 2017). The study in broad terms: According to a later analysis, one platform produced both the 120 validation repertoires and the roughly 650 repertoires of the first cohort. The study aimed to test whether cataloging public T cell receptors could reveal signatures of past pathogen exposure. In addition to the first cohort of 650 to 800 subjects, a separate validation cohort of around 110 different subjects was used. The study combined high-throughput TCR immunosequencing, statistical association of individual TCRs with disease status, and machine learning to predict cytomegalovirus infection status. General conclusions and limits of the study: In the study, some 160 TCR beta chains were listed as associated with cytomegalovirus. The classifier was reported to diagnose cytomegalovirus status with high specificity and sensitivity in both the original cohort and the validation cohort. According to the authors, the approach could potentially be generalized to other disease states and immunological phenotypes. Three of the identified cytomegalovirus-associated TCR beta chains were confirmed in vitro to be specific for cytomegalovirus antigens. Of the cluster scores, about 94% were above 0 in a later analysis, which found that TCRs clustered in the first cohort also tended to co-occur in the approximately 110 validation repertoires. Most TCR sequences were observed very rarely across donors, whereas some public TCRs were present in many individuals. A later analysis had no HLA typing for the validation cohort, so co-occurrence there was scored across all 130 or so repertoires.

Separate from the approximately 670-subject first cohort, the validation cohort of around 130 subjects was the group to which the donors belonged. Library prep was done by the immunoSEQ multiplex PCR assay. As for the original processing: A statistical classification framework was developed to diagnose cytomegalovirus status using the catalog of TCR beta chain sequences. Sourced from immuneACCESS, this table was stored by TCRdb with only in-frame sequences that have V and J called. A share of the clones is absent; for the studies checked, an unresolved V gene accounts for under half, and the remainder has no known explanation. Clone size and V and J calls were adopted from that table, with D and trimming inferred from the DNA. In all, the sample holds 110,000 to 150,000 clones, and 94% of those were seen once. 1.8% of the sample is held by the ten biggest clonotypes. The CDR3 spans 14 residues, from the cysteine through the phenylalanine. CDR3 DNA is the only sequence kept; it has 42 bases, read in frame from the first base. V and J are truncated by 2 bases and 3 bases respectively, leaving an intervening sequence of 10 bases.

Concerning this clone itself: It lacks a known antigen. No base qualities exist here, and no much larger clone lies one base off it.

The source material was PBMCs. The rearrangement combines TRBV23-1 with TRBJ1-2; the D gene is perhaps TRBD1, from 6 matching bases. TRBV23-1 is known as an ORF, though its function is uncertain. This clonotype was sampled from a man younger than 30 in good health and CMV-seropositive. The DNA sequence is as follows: TGCGCCAGCAGTCAAGACAGGCACTACTATGGCTACACCTTC. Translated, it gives CASSQDRHYYGYTF.